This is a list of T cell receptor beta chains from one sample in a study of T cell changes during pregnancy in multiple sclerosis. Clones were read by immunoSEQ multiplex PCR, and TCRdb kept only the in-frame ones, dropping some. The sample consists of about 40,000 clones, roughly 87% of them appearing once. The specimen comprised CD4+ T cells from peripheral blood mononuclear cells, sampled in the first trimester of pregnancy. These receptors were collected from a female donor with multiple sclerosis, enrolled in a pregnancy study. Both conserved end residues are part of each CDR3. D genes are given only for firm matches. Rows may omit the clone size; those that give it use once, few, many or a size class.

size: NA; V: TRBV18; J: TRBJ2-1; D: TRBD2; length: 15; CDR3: CASGGTSGLYNEQFF; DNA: TGTGCCAGCGGAGGGACTAGCGGGCTCTACAATGAGCAGTTCTTC
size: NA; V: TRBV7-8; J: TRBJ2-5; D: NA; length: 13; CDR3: CASKDYSYGTQYF; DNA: TGTGCAAGTAAGGACTACTCTTATGGGACCCAGTACTTC
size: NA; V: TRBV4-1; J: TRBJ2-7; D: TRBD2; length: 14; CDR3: CASSQELALYEQYF; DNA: TGCGCCAGCAGCCAAGAACTAGCGCTATACGAGCAGTACTTC
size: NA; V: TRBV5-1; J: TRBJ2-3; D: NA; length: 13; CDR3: CASFRGGGDTQYF; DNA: TGCGCCAGCTTCCGGGGTGGTGGTGATACGCAGTATTTT
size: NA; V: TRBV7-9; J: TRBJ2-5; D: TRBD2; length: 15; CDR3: CASSLPLAEGETQYF; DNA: TGTGCCAGCAGCTTGCCGCTAGCGGAGGGGGAGACCCAGTACTTC
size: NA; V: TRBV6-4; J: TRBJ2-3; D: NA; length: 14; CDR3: CASSDDNTPGTQYF; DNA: TGTGCCAGCAGTGACGATAACACGCCAGGTACGCAGTATTTT
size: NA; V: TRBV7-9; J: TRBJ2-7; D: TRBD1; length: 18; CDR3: CASSPRTENRGRPSEQYF; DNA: TGTGCCAGCAGCCCCCGGACCGAAAACAGGGGGCGTCCCTCGGAGCAGTACTTC
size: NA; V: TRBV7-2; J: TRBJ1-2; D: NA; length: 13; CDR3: CASSSTGLYGYTF; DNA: TGTGCCAGCAGCTCTACAGGGCTCTATGGCTACACCTTC
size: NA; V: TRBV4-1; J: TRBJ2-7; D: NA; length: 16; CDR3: CASSRQDMTSTYEQYF; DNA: TGCGCCAGCAGCCGCCAAGATATGACTTCTACCTACGAGCAGTACTTC
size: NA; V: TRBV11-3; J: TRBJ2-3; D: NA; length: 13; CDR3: CASSLMQADTQYF; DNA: TGTGCCAGCAGCTTAATGCAGGCAGATACGCAGTATTTT
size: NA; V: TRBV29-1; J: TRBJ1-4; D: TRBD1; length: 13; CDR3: CSVPGQGHEKLFF; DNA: TGCAGCGTCCCGGGACAGGGACATGAAAAACTGTTTTTT
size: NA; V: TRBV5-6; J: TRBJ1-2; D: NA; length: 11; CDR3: CASSFRGTYTF; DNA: TGTGCCAGCAGCTTCCGGGGGACCTACACCTTC
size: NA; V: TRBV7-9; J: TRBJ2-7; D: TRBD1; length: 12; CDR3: CASSLFPDREYF; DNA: TGTGCCAGCAGCTTATTCCCCGACAGGGAGTACTTC
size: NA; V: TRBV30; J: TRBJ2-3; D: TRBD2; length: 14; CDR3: CACRLAGAADTQYF; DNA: TGTGCCTGCCGATTAGCGGGAGCGGCAGATACGCAGTATTTT
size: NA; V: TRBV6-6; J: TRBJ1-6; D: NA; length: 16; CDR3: CASSYVSPTPDSPLHF; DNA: TGTGCCAGCAGTTACGTAAGTCCGACTCCGGATTCACCCCTCCACTTT
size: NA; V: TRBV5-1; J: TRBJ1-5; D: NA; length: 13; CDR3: CASSRGSNQPQHF; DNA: TGCGCCAGCAGCAGGGGAAGCAATCAGCCCCAGCATTTT
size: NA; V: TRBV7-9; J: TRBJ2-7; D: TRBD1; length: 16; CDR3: CASSLGQDRRMYEQYF; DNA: TGTGCCAGCAGCCTCGGACAGGACCGCCGCATGTACGAGCAGTACTTC
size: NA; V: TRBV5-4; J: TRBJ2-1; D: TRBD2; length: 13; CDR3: CASSGLAANEQFF; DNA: TGTGCCAGCAGCGGACTAGCGGCCAATGAGCAGTTCTTC
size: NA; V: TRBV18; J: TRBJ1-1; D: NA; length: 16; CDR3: CASSPSVGTMNTEAFF; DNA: TGTGCCAGCTCACCAAGTGTCGGGACTATGAACACTGAAGCTTTCTTT
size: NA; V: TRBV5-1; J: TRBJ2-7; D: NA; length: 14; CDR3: CASSLEGPEWEQYF; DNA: TGCGCCAGCAGCTTGGAAGGTCCGGAGTGGGAGCAGTACTTC
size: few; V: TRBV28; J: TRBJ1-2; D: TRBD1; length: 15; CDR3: CASSRDSQANYGYTF; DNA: TGTGCCAGCAGTCGGGACAGCCAAGCTAACTATGGCTACACCTTC
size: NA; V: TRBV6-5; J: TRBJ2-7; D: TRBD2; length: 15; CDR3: CASSYSGAGGYEQYF; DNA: TGTGCCAGCAGTTACTCGGGAGCGGGAGGCTACGAGCAGTACTTC
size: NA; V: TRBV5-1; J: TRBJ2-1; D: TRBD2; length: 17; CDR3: CASSLAWSSGTYNEQFF; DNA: TGCGCCAGCAGCTTGGCCTGGAGTAGCGGGACCTACAATGAGCAGTTCTTC
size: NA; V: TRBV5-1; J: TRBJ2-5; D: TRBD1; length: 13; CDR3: CASSLTGEETQYF; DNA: TGCGCCAGCAGCTTGACAGGGGAAGAGACCCAGTACTTC
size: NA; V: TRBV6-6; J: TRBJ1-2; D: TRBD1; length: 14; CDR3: CASSLGQTNYGYTF; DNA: TGTGCCAGCAGTCTGGGACAGACCAACTATGGCTACACCTTC
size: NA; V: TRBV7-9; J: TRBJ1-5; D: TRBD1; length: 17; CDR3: CASSFFPGQGRNQPQHF; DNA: TGTGCCAGCAGCTTTTTCCCGGGACAGGGCCGAAATCAGCCCCAGCATTTT
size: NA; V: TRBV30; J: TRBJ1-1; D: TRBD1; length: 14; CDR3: CAWIGTGEGTEAFF; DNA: TGTGCCTGGATCGGGACAGGGGAAGGCACTGAAGCTTTCTTT
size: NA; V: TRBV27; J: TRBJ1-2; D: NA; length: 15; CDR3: CASSPHSSNNYGYTF; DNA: TGTGCCAGCAGTCCCCATTCAAGCAATAACTATGGCTACACCTTC
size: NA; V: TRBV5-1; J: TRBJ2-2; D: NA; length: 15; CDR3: CASSLVRVGGGELFF; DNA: TGCGCCAGCAGCCTGGTGCGGGTAGGCGGCGGGGAGCTGTTTTTT
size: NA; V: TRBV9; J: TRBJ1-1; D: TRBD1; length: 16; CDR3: CASSVGVTGVNTEAFF; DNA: TGTGCCAGCAGCGTAGGAGTCACAGGGGTGAACACTGAAGCTTTCTTT
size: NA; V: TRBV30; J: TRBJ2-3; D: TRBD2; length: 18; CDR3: CAWSVLLFLAGSTDTQYF; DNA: TGTGCCTGGAGTGTACTCTTGTTTCTAGCGGGGAGCACAGATACGCAGTATTTT
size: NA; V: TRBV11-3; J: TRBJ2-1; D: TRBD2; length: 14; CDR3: CASSGPTSGAKQFF; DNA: TGTGCCAGCAGCGGCCCGACTAGCGGGGCTAAGCAGTTCTTC
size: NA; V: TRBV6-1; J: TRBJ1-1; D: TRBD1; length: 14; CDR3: CASSLPTTGGEAFF; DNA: TGTGCCAGCAGTCTTCCGACGACAGGGGGGGAGGCTTTCTTT